This T cell receptor (beta chain) came from a study of control samples from healthy donors and cancer patients. Measured with immunoSEQ multiplex PCR; TCRdb has only the in-frame clones, and not every one. The sample lists some 71,000 clones; nearly 90% were seen once. Germline V lookup: CDR1 KGHDR, CDR2 SFDVKD. This CDR3 comprises 17 residues. The ends lost 4 bases at V and 5 bases at J; junction bases unmatched: 12. The gene calls are TRBV24-1 and TRBJ2-2, with TRBD2 matching 7 bases. The source material was PBMCs. This TCR derives from a man between 60 and 75 years old with lung cancer. The CDR3 DNA is TGTGCCACCAGTGACGGTGGGGGAGGGTCGAGGACCGGGGAGCTGTTTTTT. Protein: CATSDGGGGSRTGELFF.